These 18 T cell receptor beta chains came from one sample sequenced in a study of PD-L1 blockade in urothelial cancer. Sample time point: pretreatment peripheral blood. Assay used: immunoSEQ multiplex PCR; TCRdb lists only in-frame clones, some missing. The table lists tens of thousands of clones, approximately 78% of them singletons. Sample: PBMCs, taken around atezolizumab (anti-PD-L1) treatment. The receptors derive from a man aged 50 to 60 with urothelial cancer.

The chain carries TRBV9 and TRBJ1-1; TRBD1 is a possible D gene (5 bases). V shed 0 bases and J shed 1 base, with 10 bases lying between them. This CDR3 comprises 15 residues. Germline V CDR1 and CDR2: SGDLS, YYNGEE. DNA for the CDR3: TGTGCCAGCAGCGTAGTCTGGGGGGGGAACACTGAAGCTTTCTTT. Translated, it gives CASSVVWGGNTEAFF.

The CDR3 loop is CASGQSLGYTF. CDR3 coding DNA: TGTGCCAGTGGACAGTCTCTCGGCTACACCTTC. The chain is built from TRBV7-9 and TRBJ1-2; TRBD1 is a possible D gene (6 bases). CDR3 length: 11 amino acids. The germline gives CDR1 SEHNR, CDR2 FQNEAQ (reference sequence). Trimming stripped 9 bases from V and 8 bases from J, with 13 bases between.

This clone was seen more than once but under ten times. V gene TRBV28 combines with J gene TRBJ1-5, with unresolved D. Germline CDR1 reads MDHEN; CDR2 reads SYDVKM. This CDR3 is built from 14 residues. V dropped 5 bases and J dropped 2 bases, with 10 bases sitting between them. The CDR3 sequence is CASSVSVGNQPQHF. The CDR3 DNA reads as TGTGCCAGCAGTGTCTCAGTGGGCAATCAGCCCCAGCATTTT.

The CDR3 nucleotides read TGTGCCAGCAGCTTAGGGCCGACGCGGGAGCAGTTCTTC. This translates into CASSLGPTREQFF. The chain uses TRBV11-2 and TRBJ2-1; D call uncertain. Germline loops: CDR1 SGHAT, CDR2 FQNNGV. The CDR3 is 13 amino acids. The ends were cut back, 1 base at V and 10 bases at J, with 11 bases in the middle.

This chain uses TRBV11-2 with TRBJ1-5, with a weak D call TRBD1 (6 bases). Germline-derived CDR1 and CDR2 are SGHAT and FQNNGV. Trimming removed 1 base at V and 6 bases at J, with 10 bases between. This CDR3 is built from 14 residues. The CDR3 protein is CASSLGGRSQPQHF. CDR3 coding DNA: TGTGCCAGCAGCTTAGGGGGGCGCAGTCAGCCCCAGCATTTT.

The V gene is TRBV5-6, the J gene TRBJ2-7; the match to TRBD1 covers 8 bases. The CDR3 has 12 amino acids. The germline V gene has CDR1 SGHDT and CDR2 YYEEEE. After removal of 4 bases from V and 9 bases from J, the junction contained 6 bases not matched to a gene. The CDR3 is CASSPGTGVQYV. CDR3 in DNA: TGTGCCAGCAGCCCCGGGACAGGAGTGCAGTACGTC.

This chain connects TRBV5-1 to TRBJ2-3, with TRBD2 identical over 10 bases. This CDR3 comprises 15 residues. Trimming at V came to 4 bases and at J to 1 base, leaving 3 bases not matched to a gene. Germline-derived CDR1 and CDR2 are SGHRS and YFSETQ. CDR3 DNA sequence: TGCGCCAGCAGCCTACTAGCGGGGCGCACAGATACGCAGTATTTT. Its translation: CASSLLAGRTDTQYF. Supplemented by reference TRBV5-1 and TRBJ2-3, the full variable domain reads KAGVTQTPRYLIKTRGQQVTLSCSPISGHRSVSWYQQTPGQGLQFLFEYFSETQRNKGNFPGRFSGRQFSNSRSEMNVSTLELGDSALYLCASSLLAGRTDTQYFGPGTRLTVL.

V gene TRBV14 combines with J gene TRBJ2-7; D unresolved. This CDR3 comprises 16 residues. V lost 4 bases to trimming and J lost 4 bases, with 20 bases between them. CDR1 and CDR2 from the germline V gene are SGHDN and FVKESK. This CDR3 reads CASSPGLGDSEYEQYF. DNA of the CDR3: TGTGCCAGCAGCCCTGGTCTCGGAGACTCGGAGTACGAGCAGTACTTC.

The table lists this clone with a few counts. The CDR3: CASSLVSSGRAKNIQYF. The CDR3 coding sequence is TGTGCCAGCAGCTTAGTCAGTAGCGGGAGAGCCAAAAACATTCAGTACTTC. J is TRBJ2-4 and V is TRBV7-2; 9 bases are a match to TRBD2. This CDR3 is built from 17 residues. Germline loops: CDR1 SGHTA, CDR2 FQGNSA. With 1 base clipped from V and 0 bases from J, the junction kept 4 bases outside the gene matches.

This clone has more than one count but fewer than ten. V gene TRBV10-3 combines with J gene TRBJ2-7; TRBD1 matches 7 bases. Germline CDR1 ENHRY, CDR2 SYGVKD. The CDR3 contains 12 residues. The junction had 6 bases not matched to a gene; V was cut back by 10 bases and J by 3 bases. The DNA for the CDR3 is TGTGCCACCAGGGACAGCAACTACGAGCAGTACGTC. Amino acids: CATRDSNYEQYV.

This clone appeared once. The chain couples TRBV19 to TRBJ2-2; possibly TRBD1 for D (5 bases). The CDR3 runs to 14 residues. Germline V gene sequence: CDR1 LNHDA, CDR2 SQIVND (reference sequence). V lost 3 bases, J lost 6 bases, and 11 bases lay in between. CDR3 nucleotides: TGTGCCAGTAGTATGGCAGGGTGGCCCGGGGAGCTGTTTTTT. This codes for CASSMAGWPGELFF.

This chain uses TRBV6-5 with TRBJ2-7, with TRBD1 matching 7 bases. The CDR3 consists of 15 residues. The germline CDR1 and CDR2 sequences are MNHEY and SVGAGI. Losses at the gene ends were 6 bases for V and 0 bases for J; bases not matched to a gene: 8. CDR3: CASSRGQDSSYEQYV. For the CDR3, the DNA is TGTGCCAGCAGCCGAGGACAGGATAGCTCCTACGAGCAGTACGTC.

This clone is a singleton in its sample. The chain employs TRBV19 and TRBJ2-7; D is unclear. Trimming cost V 7 bases and J 2 bases, with 30 bases left between them. This CDR3 spans 19 amino acids. Germline V gives CDR1 LNHDA, CDR2 SQIVND (reference sequence). The DNA for the CDR3 is TGTGCCAGTAAAGCTCTCGGTGACCTCCGATCACTACCAACCTACGAGCAGTACGTC. It is translated as CASKALGDLRSLPTYEQYV.

V gene TRBV5-8 combines with J gene TRBJ2-7; 7 bases line up with TRBD1. V shed 3 bases, J shed 0 bases, and the junction held 3 bases outside the gene matches. This CDR3 is 14 amino acids long. Germline loops: CDR1 SGHTS, CDR2 YDEGEE. The CDR3 coding sequence is TGTGCCAGCAGCTCAGGACAGGTCTCCTACGAGCAGTACGTC. This translates into CASSSGQVSYEQYV.

The gene calls are TRBV5-1 and TRBJ1-2; D perhaps matches TRBD1 (6 bases). Germline CDR1 and CDR2: SGHRS and YFSETQ. The CDR3 runs 15 residues. V lost 0 bases and J lost 3, with 12 bases in between. CDR3 amino acids: CASSLGQTGYYGYTF. In DNA form, the CDR3 reads TGCGCCAGCAGCTTGGGACAGACAGGTTACTATGGCTACACCTTC.

This chain links TRBV6-1 with TRBJ1-1; D uncertain. This CDR3 region has 13 residues. V dropped 5 bases and J dropped 1 base, with 8 bases sitting between them. The germline V gene has CDR1 MNHNS and CDR2 SASEGT. The CDR3 is CASSWEGNTEAFF. The CDR3 bases are TGTGCCAGCAGTTGGGAGGGGAACACTGAAGCTTTCTTT.

This clone was observed a handful of times. The rearrangement links TRBV9 to TRBJ2-3, with TRBD1 identical over 8 bases. CDR3 size: 16 residues. V lost 2 bases to trimming and J lost 6 bases; unmatched junction nucleotides: 11. CDR1 is SGDLS and CDR2 is YYNGEE in the germline V gene. The CDR3 region is CASSVTSGQVLDTQYF. The CDR3, as DNA: TGTGCCAGCAGCGTGACCTCGGGACAGGTCTTGGATACGCAGTATTTT.

V and J are TRBV4-1 and TRBJ2-5; 7 bases align to TRBD1. V trimming: 0 bases; J trimming: 7 bases; junction bases outside the gene matches: 11. Germline CDR1 MGHRA, CDR2 YSYEKL. The CDR3 runs to 16 residues. DNA for the CDR3: TGCGCCAGCAGCCAAGAGGATAGGGGGCCCGTATCGACCCAGTACTTC. This codes for CASSQEDRGPVSTQYF.